The sequence of this T cell receptor (beta chain) was determined in a study of shared clonotypes between healthy human individuals. Findings of the study overall: Having only a few donors restricted how much genetic and exposure-history diversity was captured.

Some clones are missing from TCRdb's copy, which holds only in-frame ones; the method was immunoSEQ multiplex PCR. Among 2 million to 2.5 million clones listed, over 85% were seen once. Memory CD4+ cells were the fraction left after CD45RA+ naive selection. Of note for this clone: Its antigen is not identified.

Sequenced input: naive CD4+ T cells sorted from blood. Subset denoted: CD45RA+ positively selected. This clonotype was sampled from a man between 18 and 35 years old in good health.

CDR3 protein: CASSEAPGRETQYF. For the CDR3, the DNA is TGTGCCAGCAGTGAAGCGCCGGGGAGAGAGACCCAGTACTTC. The V call is TRBV6-1, the J call TRBJ2-5; D is possibly TRBD2 (5 bases). Trimming left V 0 bases short and J 4 bases short, with 9 bases between. CDR1 is MNHNS, CDR2 SASEGT, per germline. This CDR3 has 14 amino acids.